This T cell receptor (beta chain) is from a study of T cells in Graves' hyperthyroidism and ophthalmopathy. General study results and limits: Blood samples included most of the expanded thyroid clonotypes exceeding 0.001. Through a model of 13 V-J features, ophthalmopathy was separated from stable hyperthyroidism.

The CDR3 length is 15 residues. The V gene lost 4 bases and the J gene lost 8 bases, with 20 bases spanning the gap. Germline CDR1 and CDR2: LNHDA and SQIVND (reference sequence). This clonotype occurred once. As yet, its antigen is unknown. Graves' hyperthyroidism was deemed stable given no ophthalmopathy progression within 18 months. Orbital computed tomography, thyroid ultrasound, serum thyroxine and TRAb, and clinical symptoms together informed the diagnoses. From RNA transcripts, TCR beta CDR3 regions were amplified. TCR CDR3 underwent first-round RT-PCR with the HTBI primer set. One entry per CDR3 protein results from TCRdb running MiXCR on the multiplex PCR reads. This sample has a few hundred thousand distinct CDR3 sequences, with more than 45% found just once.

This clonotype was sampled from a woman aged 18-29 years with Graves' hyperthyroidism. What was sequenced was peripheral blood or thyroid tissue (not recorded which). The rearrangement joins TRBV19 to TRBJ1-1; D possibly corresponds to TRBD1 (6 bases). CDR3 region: CASSRRSRDTREAFF. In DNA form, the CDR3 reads TGTGCCAGTAGTAGACGCAGCCGGGACACTAGAGAAGCTTTCTTT.